A few counts support the clone carrying this T cell receptor beta chain. Its antigen remains unidentified. This sample is drawn from a study of T cells in Graves' hyperthyroidism and ophthalmopathy. Findings of the study overall: Separating ophthalmopathy from stable hyperthyroidism was achieved by a 13 V-J model. Expanded thyroid clonotypes (above 0.001) were mostly also found in blood. For ophthalmopathy, model prediction preceded onset by a median around 7 months.

V gave up 1 base and J gave up 4 bases, with 8 bases separating them. This CDR3 is built from 13 residues. Researchers took RNA transcripts and amplified the TCR beta CDR3 regions from them. The HTBI primer set served for first-round RT-PCR of the TCR CDR3. From the multiplex PCR reads, TCRdb called clonotypes with MiXCR, one entry per CDR3 protein. The sample includes approximately 560,000 distinct CDR3 sequences, 35% to 55% seen only once; the top ten take 8.2%. Thyroid ultrasound and orbital computed tomography, with clinical symptoms and serum thyroxine and TRAb, informed diagnoses. The V gene is TRBV12-3 or TRBV12-4, the J gene TRBJ2-7; D uncertain. The specimen was peripheral blood or thyroid tissue (not recorded which). This receptor was identified in a woman between 18 and 30 years old with Graves' hyperthyroidism. CDR3 DNA sequence: TGTGCCAGCAGTTTAGTTTCCGGGTACGAGCAGTACTTC. Its translation is CASSLVSGYEQYF.